Each of the 23 T cell receptor beta chains below was sequenced from the same sample in a study of cytomegalovirus exposure and HLA in healthy donors. Both 60 Vbeta primers and 13 Jbeta primers went into the PCR. TCRdb's copy holds only in-frame clones and misses some; the assay was immunoSEQ multiplex PCR. The repertoire holds roughly 240,000 clones, with about three quarters as singletons. The sample comprised PBMCs. These receptors all come from a boy aged 5-17 years in good health and CMV-seronegative.

This chain joins TRBV10-3 and TRBJ2-3; a weak D match, TRBD1 (5 bases). Trimming took off 7 bases at V and 8 bases at J, with 13 bases between the two ends. Germline CDR1 reads ENHRY; CDR2 reads SYGVKD. The CDR3 length is 12 residues. CDR3 in DNA: TGTGCCATCACCATTTCAAGGGGTACGCAGTATTTT. Translation: CAITISRGTQYF.

The chain recombines TRBV11-2 with TRBJ1-6; possible D gene TRBD1, 5 bases. The germline CDR1 and CDR2 sequences are SGHAT and FQNNGV. The CDR3 length is 15 residues. The V and J ends lost 1 base and 4 bases respectively, with 8 bases between them. The CDR3 reads CASSLAGKYNSPLHF. CDR3 in DNA: TGTGCCAGCAGCTTAGCAGGGAAGTATAATTCACCCCTCCACTTT.

V usage is TRBV30 and J usage is TRBJ2-1; D is perhaps TRBD1 (6 bases). Germline assignment: CDR1 GTSNPN and CDR2 SVGIG (reference sequence). This CDR3 has 12 amino acids. Trimming stripped 2 bases from V and 10 bases from J, with 12 bases between. The CDR3 nucleotides read TGTGCCTGGAGTCGCGGTAGGGGGGAGCAGTTCTTC. This translates into CAWSRGRGEQFF.

This chain uses TRBV7-8 with TRBJ2-3, with 13 nucleotides matching TRBD2. Germline loops: CDR1 SGHVS, CDR2 FQNEAQ. V lost 3 bases and J lost 2; bases outside the gene matches: 8. The CDR3 has 18 amino acids. The CDR3 loop is CASSLTSGRTGPTDTQYF. The CDR3 nucleotides read TGTGCCAGCAGCTTGACTAGCGGGAGGACCGGACCCACAGATACGCAGTATTTT.

The chain has TRBV11-2 and TRBJ2-7; 7 positions match TRBD1. Germline lookup yields CDR1 SGHAT and CDR2 FQNNGV. The CDR3 is 17 amino acids. V gave up 4 bases and J gave up 3 bases; unmatched junction bases: 15. CDR3 sequence (DNA): TGTGCCAGCAGCTCGTCTCTACTAGGGACAGCAAACTACGAGCAGTACTTC. This encodes CASSSSLLGTANYEQYF.

The CDR3 DNA sequence: TGTGCCTGGAGTGCCCCTCAGTGGGCCAAAAACATTCAGTACTTC. Translating gives CAWSAPQWAKNIQYF. The rearrangement links TRBV30 to TRBJ2-4; D is unclear. The CDR3 extends over 15 amino acids. With 1 base removed from V and 1 base from J, the gap between germline ends came to 11 bases. CDR1 and CDR2 (germline): GTSNPN, SVGIG (reference sequence).

The chain carries TRBV2 and TRBJ1-2; TRBD1 is a possible D gene (5 bases). V gave up 8 bases and J gave up 5 bases, with 18 bases separating them. Germline lookup yields CDR1 SNHLY and CDR2 FYNNEI. This CDR3 contains 14 residues. The CDR3 DNA is TGTGCCAGCCCTCCCTCCAGGGATCCATATGGCTACACCTTC. Translated: CASPPSRDPYGYTF. The variable domain in full, with the rest retrieved from reference TRBV2 and TRBJ1-2, is EPEVTQTPSHQVTQMGQEVILRCVPISNHLYFYWYRQILGQKVEFLVSFYNNEISEKSEIFDDQFSVERPDGSNFTLKIRSTKLEDSAMYFCASPPSRDPYGYTFGSGTRLTVV.

This clone was observed a handful of times. This CDR3 is CASSQTGLAPEGYTF. The CDR3 DNA is TGTGCCAGCAGCCAGACAGGTTTAGCCCCTGAGGGCTACACCTTC. The rearrangement links TRBV4-2 to TRBJ1-2; D possibly corresponds to TRBD1 (6 bases). Trimming shortened V by 3 bases and J by 8 bases, and 19 bases separated the two germline ends. Per germline, CDR1 LGHNA and CDR2 YNFKEQ. This CDR3 has 15 amino acids.

The chain combines TRBV30 with TRBJ1-2; TRBD1 might be the D (6 bases). The CDR3 extends over 13 amino acids. V lost 8 bases to trimming and J lost 6 bases, with 19 bases between them. Germline loops: CDR1 GTSNPN, CDR2 SVGIG (reference sequence). The CDR3 sequence: CALIPRTVNGYTF. The CDR3 DNA reads as TGTGCCCTTATCCCCCGGACAGTAAATGGCTACACCTTC.

The chain has TRBV5-6 and TRBJ2-5; D may be TRBD1 (6 bases). Trimming took 1 base from V and 2 from J, leaving 12 bases between them. The CDR3 has 15 residues. Germline V gene data show CDR1 as SGHDT and CDR2 as YYEEEE. The chain's CDR3 is CASSLTGKGQETQYF. The CDR3 DNA follows: TGTGCCAGCAGCTTGACAGGGAAGGGGCAAGAGACCCAGTACTTC.

The chain links TRBV10-1 to TRBJ1-1, with D tentatively TRBD1 (5 bases). The CDR3 length is 15 residues. Trimming removed 0 bases from V and 4 bases from J, with 12 bases in between. CDR1 is WNHNN, CDR2 SYGVQD, per germline (reference sequence). This CDR3 is CASSESAGEGTEAFF. The CDR3 DNA reads as TGCGCCAGCAGTGAGTCGGCGGGGGAAGGCACTGAAGCTTTCTTT.

CDR3 sequence reads: CASSSTSGRRGVYEQFF. The CDR3 DNA sequence: TGTGCCAGTAGTAGTACTAGCGGGAGGAGGGGGGTCTATGAGCAGTTCTTC. The chain recombines TRBV19 with TRBJ2-1; 12 bases fit TRBD2. V was pared by 4 bases and J by 8 bases, with 12 bases of the junction left unmatched. The CDR3 loop spans 17 amino acids. The germline V gene has CDR1 LNHDA and CDR2 SQIVND (reference sequence). Using reference TRBV19 and TRBJ2-1 for the parts outside the CDR3, the full variable domain is DGGITQSPKYLFRKEGQNVTLSCEQNLNHDAMYWYRQDPGQGLRLIYYSQIVNDFQKGDIAEGYSVSREKKESFPLTVTSAQKNPTAFYLCASSSTSGRRGVYEQFFGPGTRLTVL.

The gene calls are TRBV5-1 and TRBJ2-3, with 11 bases identical to TRBD2. V lost 4 bases to trimming and J lost 0 bases; unmatched junction nucleotides: 4. CDR1 and CDR2 (germline): SGHRS, YFSETQ. There are 16 residues in the CDR3. The CDR3 is CASSSGLAGSTDTQYF. The CDR3 DNA reads TGCGCCAGCAGCAGCGGACTAGCGGGTAGCACAGATACGCAGTATTTT. The entire variable domain, with the rest obtained from reference TRBV5-1 and TRBJ2-3, is as follows: KAGVTQTPRYLIKTRGQQVTLSCSPISGHRSVSWYQQTPGQGLQFLFEYFSETQRNKGNFPGRFSGRQFSNSRSEMNVSTLELGDSALYLCASSSGLAGSTDTQYFGPGTRLTVL.

The chain combines TRBV5-1 with TRBJ1-1; D is uncertain. Germline V lookup: CDR1 SGHRS, CDR2 YFSETQ. The CDR3 sequence is 14 residues long. The V gene lost 0 bases and the J gene lost 3 bases, with 9 bases spanning the gap. CDR3 in DNA: TGCGCCAGCAGCTTGGGAGGCGGATACACTGAAGCTTTCTTT. Encoded protein: CASSLGGGYTEAFF.

This sequence joins TRBV25-1 and TRBJ2-5; possible D gene TRBD2, 5 bases. The CDR3 covers 16 residues. Germline CDR1 and CDR2: MGHDK and SYGVNS. The germline V and J ends were trimmed by 2 bases and 5 bases, with 18 bases remaining between them. The CDR3 is CASSEPPENRRETQYF. The CDR3 DNA is TGTGCCAGCAGTGAACCGCCAGAAAACCGGAGGGAGACCCAGTACTTC.

V gene TRBV5-1 combines with J gene TRBJ2-7, with 11 bases aligning to TRBD1. The CDR3 runs to 14 residues. Germline V gene lookup returns CDR1 SGHRS and CDR2 YFSETQ. V trimming: 1 base; J trimming: 4 bases; junction bases outside the gene matches: 1. The CDR3: CASSLWDRGYEQYF. CDR3 nucleotide sequence: TGCGCCAGCAGCTTGTGGGACAGGGGGTACGAGCAGTACTTC. Based on the CDR3 plus reference TRBV5-1 and TRBJ2-7, the full variable domain is KAGVTQTPRYLIKTRGQQVTLSCSPISGHRSVSWYQQTPGQGLQFLFEYFSETQRNKGNFPGRFSGRQFSNSRSEMNVSTLELGDSALYLCASSLWDRGYEQYFGPGTRLTVT.

V is TRBV28 and J is TRBJ1-5; TRBD1 is a possible D gene (6 bases). V was pared by 5 bases and J by 4 bases, with 18 bases between. This CDR3 spans 16 amino acids. Germline lookup yields CDR1 MDHEN and CDR2 SYDVKM. CDR3 in amino acids: CASSPPFVGANQPQHF. CDR3 nucleotide sequence: TGTGCCAGCAGTCCCCCGTTTGTGGGGGCGAATCAGCCCCAGCATTTT.

The J gene is TRBJ2-2, the V gene TRBV2; no definite D call. The V end lost 4 bases, the J end lost 1 base, and 4 bases lay between the germline ends. Germline values: CDR1 SNHLY, CDR2 FYNNEI. The CDR3 has 13 amino acids. CDR3 sequence reads: CASSGLNTGELFF. The CDR3 DNA reads as TGTGCCAGCAGTGGACTGAACACCGGGGAGCTGTTTTTT.

V usage is TRBV7-3 and J usage is TRBJ2-1; TRBD2 aligns across 11 bases. Germline lookup yields CDR1 SGHTA and CDR2 FQGTGA. This CDR3 region has 16 residues. The junction had 5 bases not matched to a gene; V was cut back by 5 bases and J by 2 bases. The CDR3 reads CASSLLLAGAYNEQFF. CDR3 in DNA: TGTGCCAGCAGCCTCCTACTAGCGGGGGCCTACAATGAGCAGTTCTTC.

The chain is built from TRBV6-5 and TRBJ2-7, with 8 bases that match TRBD2. The ends lost 2 bases at V and 2 bases at J; junction bases unmatched: 5. The germline V gene encodes CDR1 MNHEY and CDR2 SVGAGI. This CDR3 is built from 15 residues. This CDR3 reads CASSYERGLTYEQYF. CDR3 coding DNA: TGTGCCAGCAGTTACGAGCGGGGGCTCACCTACGAGCAGTACTTC.

This clone was seen a handful of times. The V and J genes are TRBV5-4 and TRBJ1-2; TRBD1 matches at 12 bases. CDR3 length equals 15 residues. After removal of 3 bases from V and 8 bases from J, the junction contained 8 bases not matched to a gene. CDR1 SGHNT and CDR2 YYREEE come from the germline V gene (reference sequence). The CDR3 here is CASSSPGQGATGYTF. The CDR3 DNA reads TGTGCCAGCAGCTCACCGGGACAGGGGGCGACGGGCTACACCTTC.

This clone was observed a handful of times. V and J are TRBV18 and TRBJ2-7, with 13 positions matching TRBD2. This CDR3 comprises 14 residues. V gave up 5 bases and J gave up 5 bases; unmatched junction bases: 3. The germline V gene has CDR1 KGHSH and CDR2 LQKENI. The CDR3 protein is CASSWTSGSNEQYF. The CDR3 DNA reads TGTGCCAGCTCATGGACTAGCGGGAGCAACGAGCAGTACTTC.

The chain couples TRBV19 to TRBJ2-7; 8 bases match TRBD1. J was trimmed by 4 bases and V by 5 bases; bases with no gene match: 10. This CDR3 comprises 15 residues. The germline gives CDR1 LNHDA, CDR2 SQIVND (reference sequence). CDR3 sequence reads: CASSPETGTGYEQYF. The CDR3 coding sequence is TGTGCCAGTAGTCCCGAGACCGGGACAGGATACGAGCAGTACTTC.